These 19 T cell receptor beta chains were all obtained from the same sample, sequenced in a study of T cell responses to AZD1222 COVID-19 vaccine. Assay: immunoSEQ multiplex PCR; the TCRdb copy retains only in-frame clones and omits some. This table holds about 170,000 clones, around nine tenths found once. This specimen was peripheral blood, taken 28 days after the second AZD1222 dose. The source of these receptors is an adult who received the AZD1222 COVID-19 vaccine.

The chain couples TRBV6-1 to TRBJ1-2; TRBD1 agrees at 7 bases. This CDR3 contains 14 residues. Germline lookup yields CDR1 MNHNS and CDR2 SASEGT. V lost 2 bases, J lost 4 bases, and 4 bases stayed unmatched. CDR3 in amino acids: CASSEIYRGYGYTF. CDR3 DNA: TGTGCCAGCAGTGAAATCTACAGGGGCTATGGCTACACCTTC.

This chain links TRBV4-1 with TRBJ1-4, with 9 bases aligning to TRBD1. Germline V gene sequence: CDR1 MGHRA, CDR2 YSYEKL. With V trimmed by 1 base and J by 7 bases, 10 bases remained unmatched. There are 17 residues in the CDR3. The CDR3 bases are TGCGCCAGCAGCCAAGTCGAGACAGGGGGGGGAGGTGAAAAACTGTTTTTT. Amino acid sequence: CASSQVETGGGGEKLFF.

V gene TRBV3-1 (or the pseudogene TRBV3-2) combines with J gene TRBJ2-7; perhaps TRBD2 as D (6 bases). Between the trimmed V and J ends, which lost 0 bases and 5 bases, there was a span of 11 bases. The CDR3 contains 14 residues. Per germline, CDR1 LGHDT and CDR2 YNNKEL (reference sequence). This chain's CDR3 is CASSQEGGPNEQYF. The CDR3 DNA is TGTGCCAGCAGCCAAGAGGGGGGACCTAACGAGCAGTACTTC.

This sequence joins TRBV6-5 and TRBJ2-7; D perhaps matches TRBD1 (5 bases). The germline CDR1 and CDR2 sequences are MNHEY and SVGAGI. V was clipped by 6 bases and J by 0 bases, with 9 bases between them. This CDR3 has 13 residues. CDR3 in DNA: TGTGCCAGCAGGTGGGGCGGCTCCTACGAGCAGTACTTC. Its protein product is CASRWGGSYEQYF.

This chain uses TRBV18 with TRBJ1-2; 8 bases match TRBD1. The V gene end was trimmed by 3 bases and the J gene end by 7 bases; junction bases not matched to a gene: 13. The germline V gene encodes CDR1 KGHSH and CDR2 LQKENI. The CDR3 has 16 amino acids. The DNA of the CDR3 is TGTGCCAGCTCACCCCGGGACAGGACCCTTTCTCTTGGCTACACCTTC. Translation: CASSPRDRTLSLGYTF.

The chain carries TRBV11-2 and TRBJ1-2; 7 bases align to TRBD1. This CDR3 region has 13 residues. The germline V gene encodes CDR1 SGHAT and CDR2 FQNNGV. V dropped 5 bases and J dropped 5; count of bases not matched to a gene: 5. DNA of the CDR3: TGTGCCAGCAGCCCGGGACAGAGTTATGGCTACACCTTC. Translated: CASSPGQSYGYTF.

This clone has only a few counts. The chain uses TRBV10-3 and TRBJ2-1, with 12 bases identical to TRBD2. The germline CDR1 and CDR2 sequences are ENHRY and SYGVKD. The CDR3 loop spans 12 amino acids. The CDR3 region is CVTSGGVNEQFF. The DNA of the CDR3 is TGTGTGACTAGCGGGGGAGTAAATGAGCAGTTCTTC.

This chain links TRBV4-3 with TRBJ1-3; 8 bases agree with TRBD1. Germline-derived CDR1 and CDR2 are LGHNA and YSLEER. The CDR3 consists of 17 residues. V lost 0 bases and J lost 1; bases outside the gene matches: 5. The DNA for the CDR3 is TGCGCCAGCAGCCAAGAGGGGACAGGAGTTTCTGGAAACACCATATATTTT. This translates into CASSQEGTGVSGNTIYF.

A word on this clone: Its ends do not fully match the called genes, so a read error is possible. The V and J genes are TRBV3-1 (or the pseudogene TRBV3-2) and TRBJ1-2, with a tentative D call TRBD1 (6 bases). CDR3 length equals 16 residues. Germline assignment: CDR1 LGHDT and CDR2 YNNKEL (reference sequence). The CDR3 DNA reads TGTGCCAGCAGCCAAGGCTCGCTGGGGGCGGACTATGACTACACCTTC. Translated, it gives CASSQGSLGADYDYTF.

The chain links TRBV2 to TRBJ2-7; TRBD2 matches 10 bases. The CDR3 runs to 15 residues. The V segment lost 6 bases and the J segment 2 bases; nucleotides outside the gene matches: 7. Germline assignment: CDR1 SNHLY and CDR2 FYNNEI. The CDR3 loop reads CASSLSSGGTYEQYF. DNA for the CDR3: TGTGCCAGCAGCCTAAGTAGCGGGGGGACCTACGAGCAGTACTTC.

CDR3 sequence reads: CASSPIGTEETQYF. For the CDR3, the DNA is TGTGCCAGCAGCCCTATAGGTACAGAAGAGACCCAGTACTTC. The rearrangement links TRBV7-2 to TRBJ2-5; no firm D call. The CDR3 sequence is 14 residues long. Germline V gives CDR1 SGHTA, CDR2 FQGNSA. V dropped 5 bases and J dropped 3 bases, with 13 bases sitting between them.

Only a few counts were recorded for this clone. The rearrangement uses TRBV10-3 and TRBJ1-5; TRBD1 is a possible D gene (5 bases). There are 15 residues in the CDR3. V was trimmed by 5 bases and J by 3 bases, leaving 14 bases between them. Germline values: CDR1 ENHRY, CDR2 SYGVKD. The chain's CDR3 is CAISKSGRDNQPQHF. CDR3 bases: TGTGCCATCAGTAAGAGTGGCAGGGACAATCAGCCCCAGCATTTT.

The chain has TRBV7-9 and TRBJ1-1, with TRBD1 identical over 9 bases. The CDR3 length is 14 residues. With 5 bases clipped from V and 3 bases from J, the junction kept 4 bases outside the gene matches. Germline CDR1 and CDR2: SEHNR and FQNEAQ (reference sequence). For the CDR3, the DNA is TGTGCCAGCAGCACGACAGGGGGGTACACTGAAGCTTTCTTT. This translates into CASSTTGGYTEAFF.

The chain recombines TRBV7-2 with TRBJ1-5; possibly TRBD1 for D (5 bases). The germline V gene has CDR1 SGHTA and CDR2 FQGNSA. This CDR3 region has 14 residues. Trimming removed 5 bases from V and 1 base from J, with 9 bases in between. CDR3 DNA: TGTGCCAGCAGCCCAGGGTTAAGCAATCAGCCCCAGCATTTT. The encoded protein is CASSPGLSNQPQHF.

This clone was picked up one time. The chain joins TRBV5-5 to TRBJ2-5, with D possibly being TRBD2 (5 bases). The CDR3 consists of 14 residues. CDR1 is SGHKS and CDR2 is YYEKEE in the germline V gene (reference sequence). Trimming cost V 0 bases and J 10 bases, with 16 bases left between them. CDR3 region: CASSLGPPAGDQYF. The CDR3 nucleotides read TGTGCCAGCAGCTTGGGGCCCCCGGCCGGGGACCAGTACTTC.

The gene calls are TRBV5-1 and TRBJ2-3; D call uncertain. CDR1 is SGHRS, CDR2 YFSETQ, per germline. There are 12 residues in the CDR3. Trimming took 2 bases from V and 3 from J, leaving 4 bases between them. For the CDR3, the DNA is TGCGCCAGCAGCTTCCTTACAGATACGCAGTATTTT. Its translation is CASSFLTDTQYF. The whole variable domain, remainder taken from reference TRBV5-1 and TRBJ2-3, is KAGVTQTPRYLIKTRGQQVTLSCSPISGHRSVSWYQQTPGQGLQFLFEYFSETQRNKGNFPGRFSGRQFSNSRSEMNVSTLELGDSALYLCASSFLTDTQYFGPGTRLTVL.

The chain links TRBV3-1 (or the pseudogene TRBV3-2) to TRBJ1-6; D not certain. The CDR3 runs 15 residues. V shed 4 bases and J shed 9 bases, with 16 bases lying between them. Germline V gene data show CDR1 as LGHDT and CDR2 as YNNKEL (reference sequence). DNA for the CDR3: TGTGCCAGCAGCCTCCTCGACGGGGAGGGTTCACCCCTCCACTTT. This codes for CASSLLDGEGSPLHF.

The rearrangement uses TRBV14 and TRBJ2-3; 7 bases fit TRBD2. The CDR3 contains 15 residues. After removal of 1 base from V and 5 bases from J, the junction contained 6 bases not matched to a gene. CDR1 SGHDN and CDR2 FVKESK come from the germline V gene. This CDR3 is CASSQGWRGKDTQYF. The CDR3 DNA reads TGTGCCAGCAGCCAAGGGTGGCGGGGGAAAGATACGCAGTATTTT.

The rearrangement uses TRBV14 and TRBJ2-1, with TRBD2 matching over 14 bases. The CDR3 is 17 amino acids. Germline V gene lookup returns CDR1 SGHDN and CDR2 FVKESK. The V segment lost 1 base and the J segment 8 bases; nucleotides outside the gene matches: 7. CDR3 nucleotides: TGTGCCAGCAGCCAAGTTGGGACTAGCGGGGGAATCTATGAGCAGTTCTTC. Protein product: CASSQVGTSGGIYEQFF. Supplemented by reference TRBV14 and TRBJ2-1, the full variable domain reads EAGVTQFPSHSVIEKGQTVTLRCDPISGHDNLYWYRRVMGKEIKFLLHFVKESKQDESGMPNNRFLAERTGGTYSTLKVQPAELEDSGVYFCASSQVGTSGGIYEQFFGPGTRLTVL.